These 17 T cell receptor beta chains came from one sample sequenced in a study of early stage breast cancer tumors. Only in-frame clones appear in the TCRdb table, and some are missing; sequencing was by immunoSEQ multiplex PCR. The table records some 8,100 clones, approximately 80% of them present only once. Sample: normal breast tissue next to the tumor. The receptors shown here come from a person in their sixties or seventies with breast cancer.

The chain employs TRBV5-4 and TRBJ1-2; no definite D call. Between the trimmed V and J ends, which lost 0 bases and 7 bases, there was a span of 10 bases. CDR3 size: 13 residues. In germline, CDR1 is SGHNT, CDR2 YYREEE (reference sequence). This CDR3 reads CASSLGHFRGYTF. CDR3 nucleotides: TGTGCCAGCAGCTTGGGGCATTTTCGTGGCTACACCTTC.

CDR3 coding DNA: TGTGCCAGCAGCGAAAGGACAAACCCCGTTAGGGCTTTCTTT. Its protein product is CASSERTNPVRAFF. This chain joins TRBV2 and TRBJ1-1; a weak D match, TRBD1 (5 bases). Looked up from germline, CDR1 is SNHLY and CDR2 is FYNNEI. This CDR3 is built from 14 residues. V shed 6 bases and J shed 11 bases, with 22 bases lying between them.

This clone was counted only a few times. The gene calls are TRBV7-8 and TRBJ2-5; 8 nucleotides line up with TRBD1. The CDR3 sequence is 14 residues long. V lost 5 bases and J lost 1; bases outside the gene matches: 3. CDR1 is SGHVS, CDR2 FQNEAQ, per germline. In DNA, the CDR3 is TGTGCCAGCAGCGCAACAGGGGGCCAAGAGACCCAGTACTTC. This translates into CASSATGGQETQYF.

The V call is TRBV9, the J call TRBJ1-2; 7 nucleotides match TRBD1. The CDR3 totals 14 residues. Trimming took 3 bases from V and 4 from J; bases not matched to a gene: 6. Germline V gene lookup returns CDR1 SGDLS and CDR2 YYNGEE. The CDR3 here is CASSADRWGYGYTF. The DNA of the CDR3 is TGTGCCAGCAGCGCGGACAGGTGGGGCTATGGCTACACCTTC. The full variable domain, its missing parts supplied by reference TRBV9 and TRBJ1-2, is DSGVTQTPKHLITATGQRVTLRCSPRSGDLSVYWYQQSLDQGLQFLIQYYNGEERAKGNILERFSAQQFPDLHSELNLSSLELGDSALYFCASSADRWGYGYTFGSGTRLTVV.

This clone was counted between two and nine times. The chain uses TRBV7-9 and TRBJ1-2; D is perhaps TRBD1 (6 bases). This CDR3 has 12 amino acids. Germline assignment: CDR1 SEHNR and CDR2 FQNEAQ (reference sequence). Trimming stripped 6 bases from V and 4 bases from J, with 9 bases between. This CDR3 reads CASRGGGYGYTF. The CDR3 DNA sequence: TGTGCCAGCAGGGGAGGGGGCTATGGCTACACCTTC.

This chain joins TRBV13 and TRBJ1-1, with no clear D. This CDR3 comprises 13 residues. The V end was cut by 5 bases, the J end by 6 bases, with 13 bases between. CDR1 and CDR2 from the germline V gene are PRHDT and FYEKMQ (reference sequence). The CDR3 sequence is CASSQDRRAEAFF. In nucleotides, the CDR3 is TGTGCCAGCAGCCAAGATAGACGGGCTGAAGCTTTCTTT.

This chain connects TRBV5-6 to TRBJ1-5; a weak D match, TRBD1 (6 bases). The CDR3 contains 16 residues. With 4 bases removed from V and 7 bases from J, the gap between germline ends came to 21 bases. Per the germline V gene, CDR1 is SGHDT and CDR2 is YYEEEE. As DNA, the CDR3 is TGTGCCAGCAGCGTTTGGGCCTCAGGGGTCGGCCAGCCCCAGCATTTT. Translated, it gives CASSVWASGVGQPQHF.

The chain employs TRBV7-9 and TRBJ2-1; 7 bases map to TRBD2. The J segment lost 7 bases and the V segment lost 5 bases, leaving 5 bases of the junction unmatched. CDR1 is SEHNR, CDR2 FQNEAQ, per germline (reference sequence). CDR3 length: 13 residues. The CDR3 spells CASSLRGGNEQFF. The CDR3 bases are TGTGCCAGCAGCCTCCGGGGAGGGAATGAGCAGTTCTTC.

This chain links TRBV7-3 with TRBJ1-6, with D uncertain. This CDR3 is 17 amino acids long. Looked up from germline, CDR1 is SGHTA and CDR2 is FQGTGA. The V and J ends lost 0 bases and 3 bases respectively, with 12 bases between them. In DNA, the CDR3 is TGTGCCAGCAGCTTAACATTCCCAGGTCTCTATAATTCACCCCTCCACTTT. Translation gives CASSLTFPGLYNSPLHF. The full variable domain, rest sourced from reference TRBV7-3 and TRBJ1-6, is GAGVSQTPSNKVTEKGKYVELRCDPISGHTALYWYRQSLGQGPEFLIYFQGTGAADDSGLPNDRFFAVRPEGSVSTLKIQRTERGDSAVYLCASSLTFPGLYNSPLHFGNGTRLTVT.

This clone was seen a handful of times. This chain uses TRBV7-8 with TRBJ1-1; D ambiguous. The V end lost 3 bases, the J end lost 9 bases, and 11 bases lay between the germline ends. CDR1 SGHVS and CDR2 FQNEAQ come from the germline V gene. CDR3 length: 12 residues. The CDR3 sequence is CASSFDWRQAFF. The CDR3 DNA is TGTGCCAGCAGCTTCGATTGGCGGCAAGCTTTCTTT.

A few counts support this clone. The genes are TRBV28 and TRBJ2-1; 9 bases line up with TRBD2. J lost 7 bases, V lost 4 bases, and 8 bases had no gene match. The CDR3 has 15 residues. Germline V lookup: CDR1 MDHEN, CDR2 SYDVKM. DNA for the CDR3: TGTGCCAGCAGTTCCGGGCGGGGGGGCCGAAATGAGCAGTTCTTC. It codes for CASSSGRGGRNEQFF.

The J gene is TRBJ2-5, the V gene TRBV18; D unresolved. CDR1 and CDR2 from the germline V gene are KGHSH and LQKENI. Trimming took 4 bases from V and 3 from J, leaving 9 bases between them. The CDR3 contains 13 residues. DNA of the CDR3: TGTGCCAGCTCACGAGTATCCGAAGAGACCCAGTACTTC. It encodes CASSRVSEETQYF.

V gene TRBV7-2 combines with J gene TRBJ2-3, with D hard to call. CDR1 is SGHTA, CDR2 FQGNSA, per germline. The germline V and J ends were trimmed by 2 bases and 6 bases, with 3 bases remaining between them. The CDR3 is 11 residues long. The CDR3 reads CASSLLDTQYF. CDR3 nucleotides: TGTGCCAGCAGCTTATTGGATACGCAGTATTTT.

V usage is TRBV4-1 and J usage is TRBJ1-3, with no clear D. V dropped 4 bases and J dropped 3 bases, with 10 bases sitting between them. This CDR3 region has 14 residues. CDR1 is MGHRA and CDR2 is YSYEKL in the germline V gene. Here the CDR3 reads CASSPLWSGNTIYF. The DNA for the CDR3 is TGCGCCAGCAGCCCCCTGTGGAGTGGAAACACCATATATTTT.

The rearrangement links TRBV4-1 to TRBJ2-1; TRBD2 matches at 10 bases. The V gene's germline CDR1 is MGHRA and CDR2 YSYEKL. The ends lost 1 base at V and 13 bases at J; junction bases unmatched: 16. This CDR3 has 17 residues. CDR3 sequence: CASSQAGASGRVLTQFF. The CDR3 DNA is TGCGCCAGCAGCCAAGCCGGCGCGAGCGGGAGGGTTTTAACACAGTTCTTC.

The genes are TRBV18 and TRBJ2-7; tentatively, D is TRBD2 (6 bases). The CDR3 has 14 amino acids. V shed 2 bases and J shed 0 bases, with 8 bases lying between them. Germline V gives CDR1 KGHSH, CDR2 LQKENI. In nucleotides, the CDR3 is TGTGCCAGCTCACCAGCCGGGAGCTCCTACGAGCAGTACTTC. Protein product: CASSPAGSSYEQYF.

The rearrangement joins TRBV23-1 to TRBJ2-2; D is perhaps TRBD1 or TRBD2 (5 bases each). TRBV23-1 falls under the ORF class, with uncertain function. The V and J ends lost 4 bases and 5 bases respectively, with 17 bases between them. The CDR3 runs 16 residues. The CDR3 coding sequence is TGCGCCAGCAGTCCGGAGCAGGGAGTATGGACCGGGGAGCTGTTTTTT. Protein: CASSPEQGVWTGELFF.